One T cell receptor (beta chain) is described in this entry. The data originate from a study of cytomegalovirus exposure and HLA in healthy donors. 13 Jbeta primers and 60 Vbeta primers were used for the PCR. Generated by immunoSEQ multiplex PCR, the TCRdb table keeps only in-frame clones and is missing some. The sample shows about 120,000 clones, around 85% of them seen only once. This CDR3 contains 15 residues. CDR1 LGHNA and CDR2 YSLEER come from the germline V gene. Unmatched junction bases numbered 1, after V lost 4 bases and J lost 3 bases. The sequenced material came from PBMCs. This receptor was taken from a man younger than 35 in good health and CMV-seropositive. V is TRBV4-3 and J is TRBJ2-1; the match to TRBD2 covers 12 bases. The CDR3 reads CASSRTSGDYNEQFF. CDR3 in DNA: TGCGCCAGCAGCCGGACTAGCGGGGACTACAATGAGCAGTTCTTC.